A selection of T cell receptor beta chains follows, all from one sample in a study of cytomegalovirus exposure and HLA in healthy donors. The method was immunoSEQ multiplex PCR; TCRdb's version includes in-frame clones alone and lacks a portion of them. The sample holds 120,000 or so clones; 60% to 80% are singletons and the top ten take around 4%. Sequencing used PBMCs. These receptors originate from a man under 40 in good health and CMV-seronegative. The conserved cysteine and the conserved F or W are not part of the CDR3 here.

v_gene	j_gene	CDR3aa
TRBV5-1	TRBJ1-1	ASSLEGGTEAF
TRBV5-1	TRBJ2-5	ASSLAGQGFLETQY
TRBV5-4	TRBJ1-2	ASSLENGRDYGYT
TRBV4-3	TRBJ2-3	ASSQDSGASTDTQY
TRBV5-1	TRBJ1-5	ASSVAPSGQRNQPQH
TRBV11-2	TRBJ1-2	ASSHVTGYGYT
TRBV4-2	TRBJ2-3	ASSQVFRRGATDTQY
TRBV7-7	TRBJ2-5	ASSLALGGGETQY
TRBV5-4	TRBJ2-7	ASSLGFGASKYEQY
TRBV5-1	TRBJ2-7	ASSWRGAAYEQY
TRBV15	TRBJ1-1	ATSRQGNTEAF
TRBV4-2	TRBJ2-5	ASSQVAGGRETQY
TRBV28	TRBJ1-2	ASTAGTGIYGYT
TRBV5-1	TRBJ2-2	ASSFRAGGYTGELF
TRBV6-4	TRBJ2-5	ASSDWPPGGGQETQY
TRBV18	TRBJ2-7	ASSPRGGFVSYEQY
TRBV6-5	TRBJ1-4	ASSSYGERNEKLF
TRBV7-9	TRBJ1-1	ASRSGPEAF
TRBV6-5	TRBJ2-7	ASSYFTGTGTYEQY
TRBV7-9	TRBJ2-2	ASLSGVGPNTGELF
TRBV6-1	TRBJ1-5	ASSAGDRPQPQH
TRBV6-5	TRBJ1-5	ASSRDRGTAQPQH